The 3 T cell receptor beta chains given below trace back to one sample, sequenced in a study of T cells in localized non-small cell lung cancer. Only in-frame clones appear in the TCRdb table, and some are missing; sequencing was by immunoSEQ multiplex PCR. The data show 55,000 to 75,000 clones, less than 90% seen once. Source: peripheral blood, taken before any cancer treatment. The receptors here all came from a male donor older than 55 with stage III squamous cell lung carcinoma.

This clone has a single count. The chain carries TRBV29-1 and TRBJ1-1; 8 bases are a match to TRBD1. The CDR3 is 13 amino acids. CDR1 is SQVTM, CDR2 ANQGSEA, per germline. The junction had 6 bases not matched to a gene; V was cut back by 4 bases and J by 5 bases. The CDR3 here is CSVVGQGKTEAFF. CDR3 coding DNA: TGCAGCGTTGTCGGACAGGGTAAGACTGAAGCTTTCTTT.

This clone was recorded only once. The chain recombines TRBV6-6 with TRBJ2-5, with 7 bases aligning to TRBD1. CDR3 size: 16 residues. J was trimmed by 2 bases and V by 1 base; bases with no gene match: 7. CDR1 MNHNY and CDR2 SVGAGI come from the germline V gene (reference sequence). The CDR3 reads CASSYFPGQLQETQYF. The DNA for the CDR3 is TGTGCCAGCAGTTACTTCCCGGGACAGCTACAAGAGACCCAGTACTTC.

The rearrangement uses TRBV15 and TRBJ2-3, with D tentatively TRBD1 or TRBD2 (5 bases each). Deletions cut 4 bases from V and 0 bases from J, with 11 bases between. This CDR3 is built from 15 residues. Germline V CDR1 and CDR2: LNHNV, YYDKDF (reference sequence). The CDR3 reads CATSTSGQSTDTQYF. The CDR3 coding sequence is TGTGCCACCAGCACAAGCGGACAAAGCACAGATACGCAGTATTTT.